Below, 26 T cell receptor beta chains from the same sample are listed, as sequenced in a study of cytomegalovirus exposure and HLA in healthy donors. TCRdb keeps only in-frame clones here, not all; method: immunoSEQ multiplex PCR. Of 100,000 to 150,000 clones in the sample, roughly 94% were seen once. The sequencing input was PBMCs. The receptors come from a woman under 30 in good health and CMV-seronegative.

The V and J genes are TRBV4-2 and TRBJ1-2; D unclear. V shed 4 bases and J shed 3 bases, with 12 bases lying between them. CDR1 is LGHNA, CDR2 YNFKEQ, per germline. The CDR3 spans 14 residues. Here the CDR3 DNA reads TGTGCCAGCAGCCCCGAGCAGGATGACTATGGCTACACCTTC. Translation: CASSPEQDDYGYTF.

The chain recombines TRBV29-1 with TRBJ1-4, with 11 bases fitting TRBD1. The J segment lost 8 bases and the V segment lost 4 bases, leaving 9 bases of the junction unmatched. Germline CDR1 SQVTM, CDR2 ANQGSEA. The length of the CDR3 is 15 residues. The CDR3 protein is CSVAYGTGGREKLFF. As DNA, the CDR3 is TGCAGCGTTGCGTACGGGACAGGGGGTAGGGAAAAACTGTTTTTT.

In DNA, the CDR3 is TGTGCCTGCGACATAGCGGGAGCCTACGAGCAGTACTTC. It is translated as CACDIAGAYEQYF. The J gene is TRBJ2-7, the V gene TRBV30, with TRBD2 matching over 9 bases. The CDR3 has 13 amino acids. Losses at the gene ends were 6 bases for V and 2 bases for J; bases not matched to a gene: 5. Germline CDR1 is GTSNPN and CDR2 is SVGIG (reference sequence).

This chain links TRBV10-1 with TRBJ2-3, with TRBD2 identical over 10 bases. J gave up 2 bases and V 4 bases, and 12 bases lay outside the gene matches. This CDR3 spans 18 amino acids. The germline V gene has CDR1 WNHNN and CDR2 SYGVQD (reference sequence). CDR3 nucleotides: TGCGCCAGCAGTGCTTCCATCGAGCGGGAGGGGGTCACAGATACGCAGTATTTT. Residues: CASSASIEREGVTDTQYF.

The V gene is TRBV19, the J gene TRBJ2-2; D perhaps matches TRBD2 (7 bases). Between the trimmed V and J ends, which lost 3 bases and 2 bases, there was a span of 13 bases. CDR1 is LNHDA and CDR2 is SQIVND in the germline V gene (reference sequence). The CDR3 loop spans 16 amino acids. CDR3 DNA: TGTGCCAGTAGTATGTCCGGGGGGCTAAACACCGGGGAGCTGTTTTTT. Amino acids: CASSMSGGLNTGELFF.

CDR3 sequence reads: CASRTGHSPLHF. CDR3 DNA: TGTGCCAGTAGGACAGGGCACTCACCCCTCCACTTT. The rearrangement uses TRBV19 and TRBJ1-6; 7 bases map to TRBD1. J was trimmed by 10 bases and V by 6 bases; bases with no gene match: 3. Germline V gene sequence: CDR1 LNHDA, CDR2 SQIVND (reference sequence). The CDR3 covers 12 residues.

This chain joins TRBV28 and TRBJ1-6; possibly TRBD1 for D (6 bases). The length of the CDR3 is 12 residues. Trimming took off 3 bases at V and 13 bases at J, with 10 bases between the two ends. Per the germline V gene, CDR1 is MDHEN and CDR2 is SYDVKM. CDR3: CASSLWGRPLHF. DNA of the CDR3: TGTGCCAGCAGTTTGTGGGGGCGGCCCCTCCACTTT.

The sample holds one count of this clone. The chain employs TRBV29-1 and TRBJ1-2, with 7 nucleotides matching TRBD1. The CDR3 is made up of 13 amino acids. J was trimmed by 5 bases and V by 7 bases; bases with no gene match: 10. The V gene's germline CDR1 is SQVTM and CDR2 ANQGSEA. DNA of the CDR3: TGCAGCGCCTCGGCAGGGGGGCTTTATGGCTACACCTTC. Translation: CSASAGGLYGYTF.

The chain couples TRBV18 to TRBJ1-1, with D tentatively TRBD1 (6 bases). Trimming stripped 6 bases from V and 4 bases from J, with 15 bases between. The CDR3 extends over 14 amino acids. CDR1 KGHSH and CDR2 LQKENI come from the germline V gene. Here the CDR3 reads CASSLVGATTEAFF. The CDR3 nucleotides are TGTGCCAGCTCCCTGGTGGGGGCGACCACTGAAGCTTTCTTT.

The chain combines TRBV30 with TRBJ1-2; 9 nucleotides align to TRBD1. Germline V gene lookup returns CDR1 GTSNPN and CDR2 SVGIG (reference sequence). The length of the CDR3 is 13 residues. With 4 bases clipped from V and 2 bases from J, the junction kept 2 bases outside the gene matches. This chain's CDR3 is CAWNDRGNYGYTF. As DNA, the CDR3 is TGTGCCTGGAATGACAGGGGGAACTATGGCTACACCTTC. Looking up the rest from reference TRBV30 and TRBJ1-2 gives the full variable domain: SQTIHQWPATLVQPVGSPLSLECTVEGTSNPNLYWYRQAAGRGLQLLFYSVGIGQISSEVPQNLSASRPQDRQFILSSKKLLLSDSGFYLCAWNDRGNYGYTFGSGTRLTVV.

The chain couples TRBV4-1 to TRBJ1-1; TRBD1 is a possible D gene (6 bases). The CDR3 sequence is 16 residues long. Trimming left V 5 bases short and J 2 bases short, with 18 bases between. CDR1 is MGHRA and CDR2 is YSYEKL in the germline V gene. The CDR3 DNA reads TGCGCCAGCAGCAAGTTCCCTGAGGGGGTCAACACTGAAGCTTTCTTT. This codes for CASSKFPEGVNTEAFF.

The chain carries TRBV6-6 and TRBJ2-2; 7 nucleotides align to TRBD1. The CDR3 is 15 residues long. The junction had 8 bases not matched to a gene; V was cut back by 6 bases and J by 4 bases. Looked up from germline, CDR1 is MNHNY and CDR2 is SVGAGI (reference sequence). The CDR3 DNA reads TGTGCCAGCAGAGTCGACAGGGCGGGCACCGGGGAGCTGTTTTTT. Its translation is CASRVDRAGTGELFF.

This chain connects TRBV28 to TRBJ2-7; a possible D gene is TRBD2 (5 bases). V was cut by 5 bases and J by 6 bases, with 17 bases left in between. The CDR3 totals 14 residues. CDR1 MDHEN and CDR2 SYDVKM come from the germline V gene. CDR3 sequence (DNA): TGTGCCAGCAGTGACTGGGAGCTCTCTCGCGAGCAGTACTTC. Translation: CASSDWELSREQYF. Based on the CDR3 plus reference TRBV28 and TRBJ2-7, the full variable domain is DVKVTQSSRYLVKRTGEKVFLECVQDMDHENMFWYRQDPGLGLRLIYFSYDVKMKEKGDIPEGYSVSREKKERFSLILESASTNQTSMYLCASSDWELSREQYFGPGTRLTVT.

Remarks on this clone: Other nucleotide sequences in the sample specify the same CDR3. This chain links TRBV5-1 with TRBJ1-1; D remains unclear. CDR1 is SGHRS, CDR2 YFSETQ, per germline. This CDR3 has 15 residues. With 1 base removed from V and 4 bases from J, the gap between germline ends came to 14 bases. CDR3 amino acids: CASSLYGVGGTEAFF. Here the CDR3 DNA reads TGCGCCAGCAGCTTGTACGGGGTCGGAGGCACTGAAGCTTTCTTT.

This sequence joins TRBV5-6 and TRBJ1-1, with D possibly matching TRBD1 (6 bases). Deletions cut 4 bases from V and 8 bases from J, with 9 bases between. The CDR3 is made up of 11 amino acids. CDR1 is SGHDT, CDR2 YYEEEE, per germline. CDR3 nucleotide sequence: TGTGCCAGCAGCATGACAGGCGAAGCTTTCTTT. It translates to CASSMTGEAFF.

The rearrangement joins TRBV5-1 to TRBJ2-5; 8 bases line up with TRBD1. In germline, CDR1 is SGHRS, CDR2 YFSETQ. The V and J ends lost 4 bases and 5 bases, in that order; junction bases with no gene match: 10. CDR3 length equals 15 residues. In DNA, the CDR3 is TGCGCCAGCAGCCCACAGGACAGGGTTCTGGAGACCCAGTACTTC. This codes for CASSPQDRVLETQYF.

The CDR3 DNA reads as TGCGCCAGCAGCCAAGATGACAGGGGCAGGGATGGCTACACCTTC. It is translated as CASSQDDRGRDGYTF. The chain recombines TRBV4-1 with TRBJ1-2; 8 nucleotides agree with TRBD1. V trimming: 0 bases; J trimming: 6 bases; junction bases outside the gene matches: 6. The CDR3 spans 15 residues. Germline CDR1 and CDR2: MGHRA and YSYEKL.

This clone was seen only once. The rearrangement joins TRBV28 to TRBJ2-1; 7 bases are a match to TRBD2. Germline trimming cut 4 bases from V and 7 bases from J; bases unmatched to any gene: 22. The CDR3 runs 19 residues. Looked up from germline, CDR1 is MDHEN and CDR2 is SYDVKM. The CDR3 is CASSSFSDFSAGVLNEQFF. The CDR3 nucleotides read TGTGCCAGCAGTTCTTTTTCTGACTTTAGCGCGGGAGTTTTAAATGAGCAGTTCTTC.

The gene calls are TRBV2 and TRBJ2-3; 9 positions agree with TRBD2. This CDR3 region has 18 residues. CDR1 is SNHLY and CDR2 is FYNNEI in the germline V gene. V shed 0 bases and J 6 bases; nucleotides not matched to a gene: 13. The CDR3, as DNA: TGTGCCAGCAGTGAAGCGCTCGGGGTAGCGGGGGAATCGGATACGCAGTATTTT. It codes for CASSEALGVAGESDTQYF. The whole variable domain, filled in from reference TRBV2 and TRBJ2-3, reads EPEVTQTPSHQVTQMGQEVILRCVPISNHLYFYWYRQILGQKVEFLVSFYNNEISEKSEIFDDQFSVERPDGSNFTLKIRSTKLEDSAMYFCASSEALGVAGESDTQYFGPGTRLTVL.

The chain couples TRBV30 to TRBJ2-2; D might be TRBD2 (6 bases). Germline V gene sequence: CDR1 GTSNPN, CDR2 SVGIG (reference sequence). There are 18 residues in the CDR3. The ends were cut back, 0 bases at V and 0 bases at J, with 17 bases in the middle. DNA for the CDR3: TGTGCCTGGAGTGTTCTGGGGCTAGCGTCTGCGAACACCGGGGAGCTGTTTTTT. Translated, it gives CAWSVLGLASANTGELFF.

The V call is TRBV30, the J call TRBJ2-7; TRBD1 might be the D (6 bases). There are 15 residues in the CDR3. V lost 0 bases, J lost 6 bases, and 18 bases lay in between. Germline V gene sequence: CDR1 GTSNPN, CDR2 SVGIG (reference sequence). Here the CDR3 reads CAWSVVGQGKGEQYF. The CDR3 bases are TGTGCCTGGAGTGTAGTCGGTCAGGGGAAAGGCGAGCAGTACTTC.

V gene TRBV10-3 combines with J gene TRBJ2-1; D remains unclear. V dropped 6 bases and J dropped 0 bases, with 6 bases sitting between them. Germline CDR1 ENHRY, CDR2 SYGVKD. The CDR3 is 13 amino acids. The CDR3 region has the DNA TGTGCCATCAGCAGAAACTCCTACAATGAGCAGTTCTTC. This encodes CAISRNSYNEQFF.

V usage is TRBV4-1 and J usage is TRBJ1-2; tentatively, D is TRBD1 (6 bases). V was pared by 0 bases and J by 1 base, with 12 bases between. The CDR3 runs to 16 residues. The germline V gene has CDR1 MGHRA and CDR2 YSYEKL. CDR3 region: CASSQDYGTNNYGYTF. CDR3 DNA sequence: TGCGCCAGCAGCCAAGATTACGGGACAAATAACTATGGCTACACCTTC.

This sequence joins TRBV27 and TRBJ2-7, with 12 positions matching TRBD2. Trimming removed 5 bases from V and 4 bases from J; junction bases left unmatched: 3. The germline V gene encodes CDR1 MNHEY and CDR2 SMNVEV (reference sequence). This CDR3 spans 14 amino acids. The chain's CDR3 is CASSPGTSGYEQYF. CDR3 coding DNA: TGTGCCAGCAGTCCGGGGACTAGCGGGTACGAGCAGTACTTC.

V gene TRBV28 combines with J gene TRBJ2-7, with TRBD1 matching 9 bases. V was clipped by 3 bases and J by 6 bases; unmatched bases: 18. This CDR3 contains 18 residues. Germline V CDR1 and CDR2: MDHEN, SYDVKM. This CDR3 is CASSFFLGRQGGSGEQYF. The DNA for the CDR3 is TGTGCCAGCAGTTTCTTTCTAGGGAGACAGGGGGGATCGGGCGAGCAGTACTTC.

CDR3 protein: CASSSSGRPGVGEQYF. CDR3 nucleotide sequence: TGCGCCAGCAGTTCCAGCGGGAGGCCCGGAGTAGGCGAGCAGTACTTC. The chain is built from TRBV5-1 and TRBJ2-7; 9 bases are a match to TRBD2. The CDR3 sequence is 16 residues long. Germline CDR1 SGHRS, CDR2 YFSETQ. The J segment lost 6 bases and the V segment lost 5 bases, leaving 15 bases of the junction unmatched.